This is a list of T cell receptor beta chains from one sample in a study of early stage breast cancer tumors. TCRdb's table, derived via immunoSEQ multiplex PCR, lists solely in-frame clones and lacks some. This repertoire shows roughly 53,000 clones, around 90% found once; its top ten account for around 5%. Sequencing used blood. The receptor source for this set is a person between 65 and 80 years old with breast cancer. CDR3s include the opening cysteine and the closing phenylalanine or tryptophan. The D gene is left open where the match is weak. Size tells how often a clone was seen (once, few, many) or the class of an expanded clone, and some rows leave it out.

v_call	d_call	clone_size	j_call	cdr3_aa	cdr3_nt
TRBV7-6	-	-	TRBJ1-3	CASSPSTGSGNTIYF	TGTGCCAGCAGCCCATCGACAGGCTCTGGAAACACCATATATTTT
TRBV25-1	-	-	TRBJ1-4	CASSARQTNEKLFF	TGTGCCAGCAGTGCCAGACAGACTAATGAAAAACTGTTTTTT
TRBV2	TRBD1	-	TRBJ2-2	CASSRDRDVSTGELFF	TGTGCCAGCAGCCGGGACAGGGATGTTTCCACCGGGGAGCTGTTTTTT
TRBV7-9	-	-	TRBJ2-1	CASSSAPGTPNEQFF	TGTGCCAGCAGCTCAGCCCCCGGGACTCCCAATGAGCAGTTCTTC
TRBV4-3	TRBD2	-	TRBJ2-1	CASSHLAGGRNEQFF	TGCGCCAGCAGCCACCTAGCGGGGGGGCGAAATGAGCAGTTCTTC
TRBV5-6	-	-	TRBJ1-4	CASSSGPGGKLFF	TGTGCCAGCAGCTCGGGCCCCGGAGGGAAACTGTTTTTT
TRBV6-6	TRBD1	-	TRBJ1-4	CASSSQGQGWNEKLFF	TGTGCCAGCAGCTCACAGGGACAGGGGTGGAATGAAAAACTGTTTTTT
TRBV6-5	-	-	TRBJ1-1	CASSYTGSGGDTEAFF	TGTGCCAGCAGTTACACAGGGTCTGGGGGGGACACTGAAGCTTTCTTT
TRBV19	TRBD1	-	TRBJ2-2	CASSVGTASNTGELFF	TGTGCCAGTAGCGTCGGGACAGCCTCCAACACCGGGGAGCTGTTTTTT
TRBV7-8	TRBD1	-	TRBJ2-5	CASSTQGVQETQYF	TGTGCCAGCAGCACACAGGGGGTCCAAGAGACCCAGTACTTC
TRBV5-1	TRBD2	-	TRBJ2-5	CASSFWREGREKTQYF	TGCGCCAGCAGCTTTTGGCGGGAGGGCCGGGAAAAGACCCAGTACTTC
TRBV6-1	-	-	TRBJ1-4	CASSADRSSEKLFF	TGTGCCAGCAGTGCGGACAGATCCAGTGAAAAACTGTTTTTT
TRBV4-3	-	-	TRBJ1-3	CASSQDVVSGNTIYF	TGCGCCAGCAGCCAAGATGTCGTCTCTGGAAACACCATATATTTT
TRBV5-8	-	-	TRBJ1-5	CASSHETGSNQPQHF	TGTGCCAGCAGCCACGAGACAGGAAGCAATCAGCCCCAGCATTTT
TRBV10-1	-	-	TRBJ2-5	CASSAASQGGTQYF	TGCGCCAGCAGTGCCGCTAGCCAGGGAGGGACCCAGTACTTC
TRBV5-1	-	-	TRBJ2-7	CASSPRVGGSSYEQYF	TGCGCCAGCAGCCCACGAGTAGGGGGTAGCTCCTACGAGCAGTACTTC
TRBV28	-	-	TRBJ2-2	CASSLYTGELFF	TGTGCCAGCAGCCTTTACACCGGGGAGCTGTTTTTT
TRBV5-1	TRBD1	-	TRBJ2-7	CASSRTGLLYEQYF	TGCGCCAGCAGCCGGACAGGTCTACTCTACGAGCAGTACTTC
TRBV28	TRBD1	-	TRBJ1-1	CASSPGTGEREVTEAFF	TGTGCCAGCAGCCCCGGGACAGGGGAAAGAGAGGTGACTGAAGCTTTCTTT
TRBV2	TRBD1	-	TRBJ2-7	CARGVWTGHFEQYF	TGTGCCAGGGGGGTGTGGACAGGGCATTTCGAGCAGTACTTC
TRBV19	-	-	TRBJ1-1	CASSMYTEAFF	TGTGCCAGTAGTATGTATACTGAAGCTTTCTTT
TRBV30	TRBD1	-	TRBJ1-4	CAWSLAGTGAGKLFF	TGTGCCTGGAGTTTGGCCGGGACAGGAGCCGGAAAACTGTTTTTT
TRBV6-6	-	-	TRBJ2-2	CATGQIVTGELFF	TGTGCCACCGGACAGATAGTCACCGGGGAGCTGTTTTTT
TRBV18	-	-	TRBJ2-2	CASSVGTRGINTGELFF	TGTGCCAGCTCAGTGGGAACCCGGGGAATAAACACCGGGGAGCTGTTTTTT
TRBV10-3	-	-	TRBJ2-3	CAIRPGTETDTQYF	TGTGCCATCCGTCCGGGGACTGAAACAGATACGCAGTATTTT
TRBV15	TRBD1	-	TRBJ2-5	CATSRVAGTGFQETQYF	TGTGCCACCAGCAGAGTTGCCGGGACAGGTTTCCAAGAGACCCAGTACTTC
TRBV6-1	-	-	TRBJ2-5	CASRAPGKETQYF	TGTGCCAGCAGGGCCCCGGGAAAAGAGACCCAGTACTTC
TRBV12-5	TRBD1	-	TRBJ2-2	CASGLVRQGVWNTGELFF	TGTGCTAGTGGTTTGGTTAGACAGGGGGTATGGAACACCGGGGAGCTGTTTTTT
TRBV7-9	TRBD1	-	TRBJ2-7	CASSLGWTGDYEQYF	TGTGCCAGCAGCTTGGGATGGACAGGGGACTACGAGCAGTACTTC
TRBV30	TRBD2	-	TRBJ2-7	CAWSFPRLASSYEQYF	TGTGCCTGGAGTTTCCCACGACTAGCTAGCTCCTACGAGCAGTACTTC
TRBV19	TRBD1	once	TRBJ2-7	CASSTPTGTYEQYF	TGTGCCAGTAGTACTCCGACAGGGACCTACGAGCAGTACTTC
TRBV7-6	TRBD1	-	TRBJ1-1	CASSLFTGVDTEAFF	TGTGCCAGCAGCCTATTCACAGGGGTGGACACTGAAGCTTTCTTT
TRBV18	-	-	TRBJ1-2	CASSPDDSYGYTF	TGTGCCAGCTCGCCCGACGACTCTTATGGCTACACCTTC
TRBV9	TRBD1	-	TRBJ2-3	CASSVRQGSWDTQYF	TGTGCCAGCAGCGTCAGACAGGGCTCCTGGGATACGCAGTATTTT
TRBV6-5	-	-	TRBJ2-7	CASSYSQGEQYF	TGTGCCAGCAGTTACTCACAGGGCGAGCAGTACTTC
TRBV28	TRBD1	-	TRBJ1-1	CASSLSQGAAEAFF	TGTGCCAGCAGTCTCTCCCAGGGGGCGGCTGAAGCTTTCTTT
TRBV4-3	TRBD1	-	TRBJ2-5	CASSQEWTGGETQYF	TGCGCCAGCAGCCAAGAGTGGACAGGGGGAGAGACCCAGTACTTC
TRBV30	-	-	TRBJ1-6	CAWSVGNRRSYNSPLHF	TGTGCCTGGAGTGTAGGGAACAGGCGCTCCTATAATTCACCCCTCCACTTT
TRBV7-8	TRBD1	-	TRBJ2-7	CASSLAGQGHEQYF	TGTGCCAGCAGCTTAGCGGGACAGGGCCACGAGCAGTACTTC
TRBV10-2	TRBD2	-	TRBJ2-7	CASSDGGTSGRDEQYF	TGCGCCAGCAGCGATGGGGGGACTAGCGGGAGGGACGAGCAGTACTTC
TRBV7-9	-	-	TRBJ1-1	CASNRDRGTEAFF	TGTGCCAGCAACAGGGACCGGGGAACTGAAGCTTTCTTT
TRBV28	TRBD1	-	TRBJ1-5	CASSSGTGVIVVQPQHF	TGTGCCAGCAGTTCCGGGACAGGGGTTATTGTAGTTCAGCCCCAGCATTTT
TRBV13	-	-	TRBJ2-4	CASSLSQGPKNIQYF	TGTGCCAGCAGCTTATCGCAGGGCCCCAAAAACATTCAGTACTTC
TRBV5-4	TRBD2	-	TRBJ2-5	CASSPRLAGGAETQYF	TGTGCCAGCAGCCCGAGACTAGCGGGAGGGGCGGAGACCCAGTACTTC
TRBV7-3	-	-	TRBJ2-1	CASSLAADSSYNEQFF	TGTGCCAGCAGCCTCGCGGCGGACAGCTCCTACAATGAGCAGTTCTTC
TRBV4-1	-	once	TRBJ2-7	CASSPESVGYEQYF	TGCGCCAGCAGCCCCGAGAGCGTAGGATACGAGCAGTACTTC
TRBV11-3	-	-	TRBJ1-1	CASSRSAGNTEAFF	TGTGCCAGCAGCCGATCTGCGGGTAACACTGAAGCTTTCTTT